This T cell receptor beta chain derives from a study of shared clonotypes between healthy human individuals (dated by TCRdb to the early 2020s). For the wider study: Three men and two women, aged 18 to 49 years, made up the cohort. For each donor, CD4 naive and CD4 memory were each run on three plates, CD8 naive on two plates, and CD8 memory on one plate. To estimate repertoire size and how much clonotype sharing occurs between individuals, the study deeply sequenced the blood TCR repertoires of 4 to 6 healthy adults. Libraries were prepared and TCR repertoires were sequenced by different laboratories using diverse techniques, in order to increase sequencing depth and limit assay-specific biases. Leukapheresis yielded between about 0.85 and 9 billion PBMCs per donor. What the authors observed across the whole study: Clonotypes shared by all four sorted-subset donors showed higher generation probabilities than non-shared clonotypes. Incomplete sequencing was indicated by rarefaction of sorted-subset datasets, despite the large sequencing depth. When a handful of donors were compared, the shared fraction of clonotypes was about 5.4% for naive CD4, over 3% for naive CD8, 2% to 2.5% for memory CD4, and 0.35% to 0.4% for memory CD8. Sampling was restricted to blood, and TCR repertoires in tissue are likely to differ from TCR repertoires in blood. Estimated clonotype richness was generally larger for naive than for memory subsets. The genetic and exposure-history diversity represented was limited by the small number of donors. Pairwise subsampling indicated that sequencing depth was expected to affect the degree of clonotype sharing among donors.

Points on this clone: Which antigen it targets is not known. Per-base quality was not reported, and no clone a single base away is much larger than it.

Using the deep immunoSEQ assay, TCR CDR3 regions were amplified from genomic DNA by multiplex PCR. Extracted genomic DNA from each cell subset was spread evenly across all wells of several immunoSEQ 96-well plates, with each plate serving as a replicate. For sorted subsets, about 200 ng genomic DNA, equal to approximately 30,000 T cell genomes, was loaded into each replicate PCR. Purified libraries were measured with a Qubit 3.0 fluorometer, size-checked on a Bioanalyzer 2100, and measured again with the KAPA Library Quantification kit. Every immunoSEQ 96-well plate was sequenced on a separate single-read 150-cycle Illumina NextSeq 550 flow cell. The study's own analysis went as follows. Because only junctional sequences without quality scores were contained in the immunoSEQ output, filtering matching that applied to full-length reads could not be performed. Sequences were annotated with PyIR, a Python wrapper for IgBLAST v1.9, using IMGT germline references to assign V/J genes and CDR3. Reads were filtered out if the reads had weak V/J assignments (E-value above 1e-6), no CDR3, stop codons, out-of-frame junctions, or ambiguous translated residues. V3J clonotypes were defined as sequences sharing the same inferred V gene, J gene, and CDR3 amino acid sequence. Percentage overlap between repertoires was computed as shared unique clonotypes divided by the size of the smaller repertoire. Richness of each repertoire was evaluated using RTK rarefaction, the Chao1 estimator, and Recon v2.1 estimates of unobserved clonotypes. OLGA was used to compute generation probabilities for all TCRbeta clonotypes that the gDNA method yielded from a handful of donors. Entries here come from immuneACCESS through TCRdb and include only in-frame sequences with V and J called. Some clones fail to appear in such tables; in the studies checked, an unresolved V gene covers under half of the shortfall, and the cause of the remainder is unknown. The V and J calls and clone size are taken from that table; D and trimming were inferred from the DNA. Counted in this sample were 2 million to 3 million clones; more than 85% of them appeared once. The ten largest account for 0.36% of the sample.

CDR1 and CDR2 are read off the germline V gene as SGDLS and YYNGEE. The CDR3 sequence holds 13 residues, the cysteine and phenylalanine included. Only the CDR3 region is kept as DNA, spanning 39 bases read in frame from base 1. Between the V and J ends, shortened by 0 bases and 8 bases respectively, the junction contains 11 bases. The donors were healthy, HIV-negative adults with no recently reported acute infections or vaccinations. Only Caucasian adults living in Nashville, Tennessee, USA were represented among the donors. CD4+ T cells were enriched by magnetic negative selection, after which naive cells were positively selected on CD45RA and the negative fraction was taken as the memory subset. After blood collection by leukapheresis, PBMCs were isolated using Ficoll-Histopaque density gradient centrifugation and then cryopreserved in the vapor phase of liquid nitrogen. Analytical flow cytometry was used to check the purity and quantity of each magnetically sorted T cell population. Genomic DNA was isolated from every sorted fraction and measured by UV absorbance on a Nanodrop 2000c.

The source material was naive CD4+ T cells from PBMCs. The intended sense of this specimen's cell subset or site label: CD45RA+ positively selected. The chain was built from TRBV9 and TRBJ1-2; the D segment cannot be called with confidence. This clonotype originated in a young man in good health. Some clones in this sample may be carry-over from other donors' samples. The DNA is TGTGCCAGCAGCGTAGATGGAAAGGCCGGCTACACCTTC. It specifies CASSVDGKAGYTF.